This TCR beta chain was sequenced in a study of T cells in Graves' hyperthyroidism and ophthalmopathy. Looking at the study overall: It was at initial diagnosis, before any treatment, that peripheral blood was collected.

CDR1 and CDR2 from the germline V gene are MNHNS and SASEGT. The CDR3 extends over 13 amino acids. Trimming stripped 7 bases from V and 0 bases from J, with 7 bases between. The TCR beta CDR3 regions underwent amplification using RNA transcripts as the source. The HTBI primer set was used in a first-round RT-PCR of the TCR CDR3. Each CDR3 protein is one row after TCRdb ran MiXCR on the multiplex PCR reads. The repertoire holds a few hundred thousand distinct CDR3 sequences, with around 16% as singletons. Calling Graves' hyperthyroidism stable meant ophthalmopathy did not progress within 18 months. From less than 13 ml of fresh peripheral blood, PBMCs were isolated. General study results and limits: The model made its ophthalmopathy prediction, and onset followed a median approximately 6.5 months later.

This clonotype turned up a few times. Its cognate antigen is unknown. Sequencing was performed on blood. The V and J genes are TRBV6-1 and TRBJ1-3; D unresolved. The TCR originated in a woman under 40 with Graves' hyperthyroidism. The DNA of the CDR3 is TGTGCCAGCAATCCGGGCTCTGGAAACACCATATATTTT. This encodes CASNPGSGNTIYF.